These 4 T cell receptor beta chains were sequenced from one sample in a study of identical twins. TCRdb fed the 5' RACE reads into MiXCR, producing one record per CDR3 protein. Here the sample spans 700,000 or so distinct CDR3 sequences, roughly 20% being singletons. The data were also submitted as part of a second study, on T cells expressing NK-cell markers.

Sequenced: PBMCs. All receptors come from a woman aged 18-29 years in good health.

This clonotype was observed at least ten times. This chain joins TRBV12-3 or TRBV12-4 and TRBJ2-1, with D perhaps TRBD2 (6 bases). With 5 bases removed from V and 10 bases from J, the gap between germline ends came to 18 bases. CDR3 size: 14 residues. The CDR3 sequence is CASSPGGSSREQFF. The CDR3, as DNA: TGTGCCAGCAGTCCTGGGGGGAGCTCCCGGGAGCAGTTCTTC.

CDR3 sequence reads: CASSVAPDTEAFF. DNA of the CDR3: TGTGCCAGCAGCGTAGCCCCTGACACTGAAGCTTTCTTT. This sequence joins TRBV9 and TRBJ1-1; no reliable D call. The V gene lost 0 bases and the J gene lost 3 bases, with 6 bases spanning the gap. CDR3 size: 13 residues. Germline-derived CDR1 and CDR2 are SGDLS and YYNGEE.

The rearrangement uses TRBV9 and TRBJ2-7; 13 bases fit TRBD2. Germline V gives CDR1 SGDLS, CDR2 YYNGEE. The CDR3 contains 15 residues. V was pared by 4 bases and J by 3 bases, with 4 bases of the junction left unmatched. The CDR3 sequence: CASSPGTSGDYEQYF. CDR3 bases: TGTGCCAGCAGCCCCGGGACTAGCGGGGACTACGAGCAGTACTTC. The variable domain in full, completed from reference TRBV9 and TRBJ2-7, reads DSGVTQTPKHLITATGQRVTLRCSPRSGDLSVYWYQQSLDQGLQFLIQYYNGEERAKGNILERFSAQQFPDLHSELNLSSLELGDSALYFCASSPGTSGDYEQYFGPGTRLTVT.

The chain couples TRBV20-1 to TRBJ2-7; possible D gene TRBD2, 6 bases. Germline lookup yields CDR1 DFQATT and CDR2 SNEGSKA (reference sequence). The CDR3 is made up of 14 amino acids. Trimming removed 0 bases at V and 3 bases at J, with 12 bases between. For the CDR3, the DNA is TGCAGTGCTAGAGATCGGGGGAGAGTCTACGAGCAGTACTTC. Its protein is CSARDRGRVYEQYF.